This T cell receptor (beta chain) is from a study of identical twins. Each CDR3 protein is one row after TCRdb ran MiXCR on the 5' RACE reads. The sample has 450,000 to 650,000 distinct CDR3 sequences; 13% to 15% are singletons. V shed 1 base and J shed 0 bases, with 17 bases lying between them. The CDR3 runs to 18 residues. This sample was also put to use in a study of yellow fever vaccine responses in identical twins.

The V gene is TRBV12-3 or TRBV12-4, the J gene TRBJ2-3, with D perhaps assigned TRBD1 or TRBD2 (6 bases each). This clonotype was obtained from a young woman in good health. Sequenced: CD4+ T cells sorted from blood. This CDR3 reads CASSLGGARQSSTDTQYF. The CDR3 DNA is TGTGCCAGCAGTTTAGGGGGGGCTCGTCAATCTAGCACAGATACGCAGTATTTT.